This T cell receptor (beta chain) appears in the sequencing data of a study of shared clonotypes between healthy human individuals. On this clone itself: A far larger clone is only one base removed, so a read error is likely.

TCRdb keeps only in-frame clones here, not all; method: immunoSEQ multiplex PCR. The data show about 490,000 clones, 65% to 85% seen once. The sequence was obtained from a middle-aged woman in good health. Some clones in this sample may be carry-over from other donors' samples. The sample comprised PBMCs.

CDR3 amino acids: CASSQTASGSYEQHF. The CDR3 nucleotides read TGTGCCAGCTCTCAGACGGCTAGCGGGTCCTACGAGCAGCACTTC. V gene TRBV18 combines with J gene TRBJ2-7, with 8 bases lining up with TRBD2. CDR3 length: 15 residues. Germline V lookup: CDR1 KGHSH, CDR2 LQKENI. Combining the CDR3 with reference TRBV18 and TRBJ2-7 gives the whole variable domain NAGVMQNPRHLVRRRGQEARLRCSPMKGHSHVYWYRQLPEEGLKFMVYLQKENIIDESGMPKERFSAEFPKEGPSILRIQQVVRGDSAAYFCASSQTASGSYEQHFGPGTRLTVT.